Here is one T cell receptor beta chain with its context. Its antigen is unidentified. This sample was included in a study of CD8 T cells in Susac syndrome. General study points: It was acknowledged by the study that relatively few individuals were included in its TCR sequencing and HLA analysis.

The RNA, roughly 0.45 to 1 ug, was put through reverse transcription using random hexamers. With immunoSEQ multiplex PCR, TCR beta CDR3 was amplified across 54 Vbeta and 13 Jbeta. Via MiXCR, TCRdb re-called the immunoSEQ multiplex PCR reads, giving one row per CDR3 protein. Here the sample spans about 210,000 distinct CDR3 sequences, around 95% being singletons. CDR1 and CDR2 (germline): SGHRS, YFSETQ. V shed 6 bases and J shed 2 bases, with 13 bases lying between them. The CDR3 extends over 14 amino acids. Sequencing targeted TCR beta in blood CD8+ and CD4+ T cells. TEMRA cells were FACS-enriched, unlike CD8+ and CD4+ T cells, which were negatively isolated.

The clonotype originates from a human donor with multiple sclerosis. J is TRBJ2-3 and V is TRBV5-1, with D unresolved. The sample consisted of CD4+ T cells from PBMCs. CDR3 in DNA: TGCGCCAGCACCGAGGAGACCGCCACAGATACGCAGTATTTT. Its translation is CASTEETATDTQYF.